This T cell receptor beta chain was retrieved from a study of blood T cell repertoires in COVID-19. V lost 2 bases and J lost 6, with 14 bases in between. This CDR3 comprises 15 residues. Looked up from germline, CDR1 is MNHEY and CDR2 is SMNVEV (reference sequence). Followed longitudinally, the Seattle patients had been enrolled during active infection. Authors' processing steps: Reference gene primer amplification in the assay estimated nucleated cell counts. Some clones are missing from TCRdb's copy, which holds only in-frame ones; the method was immunoSEQ multiplex PCR. V and J calls plus clone size are reproduced from that table; the DNA served to infer D and trimming. The table records a few hundred thousand clones, about 87% of them present only once.

Sequencing was done on a sample of peripheral blood. The clonotype originates from a woman in her forties or fifties with COVID-19, enrolled during active disease. The V and J genes are TRBV27 and TRBJ1-5; no clear D. CDR3 sequence reads: CASSLTTSRGQPQHF. CDR3 nucleotide sequence: TGTGCCAGCAGTTTAACGACAAGCCGGGGTCAGCCCCAGCATTTT.